This T cell receptor beta chain was obtained from a study of cytomegalovirus exposure and HLA in healthy donors. Across the study: In an earlier analysis, 95 million to 130 million unique TCR beta sequences were found from some 170 million T cells. General study results and limits: Segments of the TCR beta V type were, in most cases, productive about 87% or about 30% of the time in an earlier analysis. In a later analysis, at a false discovery rate of 0.05, under 20,000 TCR beta sequences matched HLA alleles.

This CDR3 has 14 amino acids. V shed 6 bases and J 8 bases; nucleotides not matched to a gene: 5. The germline V gene has CDR1 SGHTA and CDR2 FQGNSA. As for the donors, each was a healthy bone marrow donor. The PCR ran on 60 Vbeta and 13 Jbeta primers. Only in-frame clones appear in the TCRdb table, and some are missing; sequencing was by immunoSEQ multiplex PCR. The sample contains some 150,000 clones, roughly 78% of which appear only once. As regards this clone: Antigen specificity is unknown.

This rearrangement joins TRBV7-2 to TRBJ1-6; TRBD1 agrees at 9 bases. The sequence came from a man aged 45-60 years in good health and CMV-seropositive. Sequencing was carried out using PBMCs. This CDR3 reads CASRAGTGHSPLHF. The CDR3 bases are TGTGCCAGCAGGGCCGGGACAGGGCATTCACCCCTCCACTTT.